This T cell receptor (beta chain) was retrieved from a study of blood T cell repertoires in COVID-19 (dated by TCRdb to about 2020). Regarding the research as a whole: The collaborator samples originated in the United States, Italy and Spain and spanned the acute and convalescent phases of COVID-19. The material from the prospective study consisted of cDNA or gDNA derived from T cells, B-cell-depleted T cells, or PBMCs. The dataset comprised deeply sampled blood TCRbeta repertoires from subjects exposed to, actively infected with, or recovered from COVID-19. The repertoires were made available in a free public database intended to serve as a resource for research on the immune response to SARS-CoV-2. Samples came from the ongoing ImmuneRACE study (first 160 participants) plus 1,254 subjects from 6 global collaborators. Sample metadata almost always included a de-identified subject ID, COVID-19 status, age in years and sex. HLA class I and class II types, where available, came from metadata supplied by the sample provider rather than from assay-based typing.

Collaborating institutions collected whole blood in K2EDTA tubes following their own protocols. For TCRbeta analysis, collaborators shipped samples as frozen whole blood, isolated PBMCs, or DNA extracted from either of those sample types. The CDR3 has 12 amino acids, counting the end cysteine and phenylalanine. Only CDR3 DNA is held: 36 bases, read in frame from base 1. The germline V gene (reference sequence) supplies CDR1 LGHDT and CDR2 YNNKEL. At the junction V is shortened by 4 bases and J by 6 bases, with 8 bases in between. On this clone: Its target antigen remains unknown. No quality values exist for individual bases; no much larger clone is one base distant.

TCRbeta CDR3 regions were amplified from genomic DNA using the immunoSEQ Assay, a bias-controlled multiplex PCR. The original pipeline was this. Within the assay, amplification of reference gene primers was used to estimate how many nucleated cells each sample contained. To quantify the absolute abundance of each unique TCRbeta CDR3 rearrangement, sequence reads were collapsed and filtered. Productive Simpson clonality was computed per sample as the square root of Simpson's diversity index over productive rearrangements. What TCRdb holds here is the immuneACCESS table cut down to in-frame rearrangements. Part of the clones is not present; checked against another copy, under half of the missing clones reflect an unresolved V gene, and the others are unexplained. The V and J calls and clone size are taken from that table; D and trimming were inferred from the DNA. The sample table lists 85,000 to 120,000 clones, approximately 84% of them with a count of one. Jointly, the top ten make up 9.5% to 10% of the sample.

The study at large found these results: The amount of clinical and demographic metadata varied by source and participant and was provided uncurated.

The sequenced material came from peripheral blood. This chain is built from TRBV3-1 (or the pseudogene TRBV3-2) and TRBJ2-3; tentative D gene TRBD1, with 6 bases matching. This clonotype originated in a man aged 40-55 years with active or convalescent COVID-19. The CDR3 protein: CASSPQGDTQYF. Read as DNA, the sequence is TGTGCCAGCAGCCCGCAGGGGGATACGCAGTATTTT.